The sample holds one count of the clone carrying this T cell receptor beta chain. The length of the CDR3 is 15 residues. Trimming removed 2 bases from V and 10 bases from J, with 19 bases in between. Germline CDR1 and CDR2: SGHRS and YFSETQ. These data originate in a study of shared clonotypes between healthy human individuals. Across the whole study: Participating donors consisted of two women and a few men aged 18 to 49.

Profiling relied on immunoSEQ multiplex PCR, and the TCRdb table lists in-frame clones only, not all of them. Seen here are hundreds of thousands of clones, around 72% observed once, and the top ten hold about 2%. The TCR comes from a woman aged 25-40 years in good health. The gene calls are TRBV5-1 and TRBJ2-1, with D possibly being TRBD2 (6 bases). The source material was memory CD4+ T cells sorted from blood. As to subset: CD45RA-negative fraction. CDR3 bases: TGCGCCAGCAGCTTTACCACCAGCTTTGGGGGGGAGCAGTTCTTC. The encoded protein is CASSFTTSFGGEQFF.